These 24 T cell receptor beta chains were all obtained from the same sample, sequenced in a study of technical replicates of blood from several donors. The method was immunoSEQ multiplex PCR; TCRdb's version includes in-frame clones alone and lacks a portion of them. The sample carries 80,000 to 100,000 clones, around 90% recorded once. The sequencing input was T cells isolated from PBMCs. These TCRs come from a human donor in good health.

Only a few counts were recorded for this clone. The CDR3 loop reads CASSHFSSGLYEQYF. CDR3 nucleotide sequence: TGTGCCAGCAGCCATTTCTCTAGCGGATTATACGAGCAGTACTTC. The V and J genes are TRBV14 and TRBJ2-7; 7 positions match TRBD2. Trimming cost V 3 bases and J 4 bases; bases outside gene matches: 9. Germline CDR1 SGHDN, CDR2 FVKESK. The CDR3 sequence is 15 residues long. Variable domain in full (rest from reference TRBV14 and TRBJ2-7): EAGVTQFPSHSVIEKGQTVTLRCDPISGHDNLYWYRRVMGKEIKFLLHFVKESKQDESGMPNNRFLAERTGGTYSTLKVQPAELEDSGVYFCASSHFSSGLYEQYFGPGTRLTVT.

The chain joins TRBV10-3 to TRBJ1-2, with 8 bases matching TRBD1. Losses at the gene ends were 4 bases for V and 4 bases for J; bases not matched to a gene: 2. Germline V lookup: CDR1 ENHRY, CDR2 SYGVKD. This CDR3 has 13 amino acids. CDR3 nucleotides: TGTGCCATCAGTGGTGGACAGGGCTATGGCTACACCTTC. Its translation is CAISGGQGYGYTF.

The chain employs TRBV28 and TRBJ2-1, with a possible D match to TRBD1 (6 bases). The V and J ends lost 5 bases and 10 bases respectively, with 12 bases between them. Germline loops: CDR1 MDHEN, CDR2 SYDVKM. This CDR3 has 12 amino acids. In nucleotides, the CDR3 is TGTGCCAGCAGTCCAGGACAGAAGGAGCAGTTCTTC. Amino acid sequence: CASSPGQKEQFF.

J is TRBJ2-7 and V is TRBV5-1, with a tentative D call TRBD1 (5 bases). The V gene lost 5 bases and the J gene lost 1 base, with 19 bases spanning the gap. Germline V gene data show CDR1 as SGHRS and CDR2 as YFSETQ. The CDR3 has 16 amino acids. The CDR3: CASSLGQWAESYEQYF. CDR3 bases: TGCGCCAGCAGTCTGGGGCAGTGGGCCGAATCCTACGAGCAGTACTTC.

The chain links TRBV28 to TRBJ2-7; TRBD1 matches at 9 bases. The V gene end was trimmed by 5 bases and the J gene end by 1 base; junction bases not matched to a gene: 6. Germline values: CDR1 MDHEN, CDR2 SYDVKM. This CDR3 spans 15 amino acids. This chain's CDR3 is CASSLAGTGSYEQYF. CDR3 DNA sequence: TGTGCCAGCAGTCTAGCCGGGACAGGGTCCTACGAGCAGTACTTC.

The chain combines TRBV25-1 with TRBJ2-2; the match to TRBD2 covers 8 bases. There are 16 residues in the CDR3. From germline, CDR1 is MGHDK and CDR2 SYGVNS. V was clipped by 3 bases and J by 4 bases; unmatched bases: 7. CDR3 coding DNA: TGTGCCAGCAGTGATTTGGAAGCGGGAGCCACCGGGGAGCTGTTTTTT. The encoded protein is CASSDLEAGATGELFF. The complete variable domain, with remaining parts taken from reference TRBV25-1 and TRBJ2-2, reads EADIYQTPRYLVIGTGKKITLECSQTMGHDKMYWYQQDPGMELHLIHYSYGVNSTEKGDLSSESTVSRIRTEHFPLTLESARPSHTSQYLCASSDLEAGATGELFFGEGSRLTVL.

This sequence joins TRBV19 and TRBJ2-2, with a possible D match to TRBD1 (6 bases). The CDR3 runs 13 residues. The germline gives CDR1 LNHDA, CDR2 SQIVND (reference sequence). The V end was cut by 3 bases, the J end by 5 bases, with 7 bases between. The CDR3 sequence: CASSIQGTGELFF. Here the CDR3 DNA reads TGTGCCAGTAGTATTCAGGGGACCGGGGAGCTGTTTTTT.

The chain is built from TRBV27 and TRBJ2-7; 8 nucleotides match TRBD1. J gave up 4 bases and V 2 bases, and 1 base lay outside the gene matches. The CDR3 spans 13 residues. Looked up from germline, CDR1 is MNHEY and CDR2 is SMNVEV (reference sequence). CDR3 sequence (DNA): TGTGCCAGCAGTTTACACAGGGGGTACGAGCAGTACTTC. The encoded protein is CASSLHRGYEQYF.

The chain is built from TRBV27 and TRBJ1-5, with D unresolved. Germline CDR1 is MNHEY and CDR2 is SMNVEV (reference sequence). V was clipped by 3 bases and J by 4 bases, with 7 bases between them. The length of the CDR3 is 13 residues. The CDR3 is CASSFGGNQPQHF. The CDR3 DNA sequence: TGTGCCAGCAGTTTTGGAGGGAATCAGCCCCAGCATTTT.

V gene TRBV6-6 combines with J gene TRBJ2-7; 7 bases are a match to TRBD1. This CDR3 has 15 residues. The V segment lost 5 bases and the J segment 1 base; nucleotides outside the gene matches: 8. CDR1 and CDR2 (germline): MNHNY, SVGAGI (reference sequence). The CDR3 region is CASSDPGQSSYEQYF. CDR3 coding DNA: TGTGCCAGCAGTGACCCGGGACAGTCTTCCTACGAGCAGTACTTC.

This chain joins TRBV11-2 and TRBJ2-7; 7 bases are a match to TRBD2. Germline V CDR1 and CDR2: SGHAT, FQNNGV. V trimming: 1 base; J trimming: 1 base; junction bases outside the gene matches: 4. The CDR3 loop spans 15 amino acids. In nucleotides, the CDR3 is TGTGCCAGCAGCTTAGTTGGGACTAATTCCTACGAGCAGTACTTC. Encoded protein: CASSLVGTNSYEQYF.

This chain connects TRBV5-1 to TRBJ2-2; D is perhaps TRBD1 (6 bases). Germline assignment: CDR1 SGHRS and CDR2 YFSETQ. This CDR3 comprises 14 residues. V dropped 2 bases and J dropped 3 bases, with 8 bases sitting between them. CDR3 nucleotide sequence: TGCGCCAGCAGCTTACAGGGTGACACCGGGGAGCTGTTTTTT. This sequence encodes CASSLQGDTGELFF.

The chain recombines TRBV9 with TRBJ1-1; 8 bases fit TRBD1. From germline, CDR1 is SGDLS and CDR2 YYNGEE. The trim removed 5 bases at V and 7 bases at J, leaving 7 bases unmatched. The CDR3 is 13 residues long. CDR3 in amino acids: CASSRQGRDEAFF. For the CDR3, the DNA is TGTGCCAGCAGTCGACAGGGGCGTGATGAAGCTTTCTTT. The full variable domain, completed using reference TRBV9 and TRBJ1-1, is DSGVTQTPKHLITATGQRVTLRCSPRSGDLSVYWYQQSLDQGLQFLIQYYNGEERAKGNILERFSAQQFPDLHSELNLSSLELGDSALYFCASSRQGRDEAFFGQGTRLTVV.

The chain joins TRBV27 to TRBJ2-7; maybe TRBD2 (6 bases). V was pared by 3 bases and J by 5 bases, with 20 bases between. The CDR3 contains 16 residues. The germline CDR1 and CDR2 sequences are MNHEY and SMNVEV (reference sequence). The CDR3 sequence is CASSFGREWESNEQYF. The CDR3 nucleotides read TGTGCCAGCAGTTTTGGCCGGGAGTGGGAGTCTAACGAGCAGTACTTC.

The chain is built from TRBV13 and TRBJ1-1; D call uncertain. CDR1 and CDR2 (germline): PRHDT, FYEKMQ (reference sequence). The CDR3 loop spans 14 amino acids. The V end was cut by 5 bases, the J end by 5 bases, with 15 bases between. CDR3 sequence reads: CASSLYDGRTEAFF. DNA of the CDR3: TGTGCCAGCAGCCTTTATGACGGGAGAACTGAAGCTTTCTTT.

The chain links TRBV2 to TRBJ2-1; TRBD1 matches at 7 bases. The germline V gene has CDR1 SNHLY and CDR2 FYNNEI. V was clipped by 5 bases and J by 4 bases; unmatched bases: 8. The CDR3 contains 15 residues. The CDR3 nucleotides read TGTGCCAGCAGTACATACGGGACAGCTTACAATGAGCAGTTCTTC. It yields the protein CASSTYGTAYNEQFF.

CDR3 in amino acids: CASSFLGQGTQPQHF. The CDR3 nucleotides read TGTGCCAGCAGTTTTCTGGGACAGGGTACCCAGCCCCAGCATTTT. This chain uses TRBV27 with TRBJ1-5, with 9 positions matching TRBD1. The CDR3 runs 15 residues. The J segment lost 7 bases and the V segment lost 3 bases, leaving 7 bases of the junction unmatched. Germline V gene lookup returns CDR1 MNHEY and CDR2 SMNVEV (reference sequence).

This chain joins TRBV28 and TRBJ2-5; a possible D gene is TRBD2 (6 bases). The CDR3 sequence is 16 residues long. V lost 5 bases and J 5 bases, leaving 21 bases between the germline ends. CDR1 and CDR2 (germline): MDHEN, SYDVKM. CDR3 DNA sequence: TGTGCCAGCAGTCCACTCATATCACGGGAGAGGGAGACCCAGTACTTC. This codes for CASSPLISRERETQYF. Using reference TRBV28 and TRBJ2-5 for the parts outside the CDR3, the full variable domain is DVKVTQSSRYLVKRTGEKVFLECVQDMDHENMFWYRQDPGLGLRLIYFSYDVKMKEKGDIPEGYSVSREKKERFSLILESASTNQTSMYLCASSPLISRERETQYFGPGTRLLVL.

This chain uses TRBV9 with TRBJ2-5, with 7 bases fitting TRBD2. Germline CDR1 is SGDLS and CDR2 is YYNGEE. V was pared by 0 bases and J by 2 bases, with 4 bases of the junction left unmatched. The CDR3 runs to 15 residues. The CDR3 DNA sequence: TGTGCCAGCAGCGTAGGGGGCGGGGGACAAGAGACCCAGTACTTC. This sequence encodes CASSVGGGGQETQYF.

The gene calls are TRBV18 and TRBJ2-5; possible D gene TRBD1, 5 bases. This CDR3 is 14 amino acids long. Germline loops: CDR1 KGHSH, CDR2 LQKENI. Trimming took off 3 bases at V and 4 bases at J, with 12 bases between the two ends. In DNA form, the CDR3 reads TGTGCCAGCTCACCCTTCGGCAGGGTAGAGACCCAGTACTTC. Its translation: CASSPFGRVETQYF. The full variable domain, in which reference TRBV18 and TRBJ2-5 provide the parts outside the CDR3, is NAGVMQNPRHLVRRRGQEARLRCSPMKGHSHVYWYRQLPEEGLKFMVYLQKENIIDESGMPKERFSAEFPKEGPSILRIQQVVRGDSAAYFCASSPFGRVETQYFGPGTRLLVL.

The chain employs TRBV5-1 and TRBJ2-2; 11 nucleotides line up with TRBD1. V trimming: 4 bases; J trimming: 2 bases; junction bases outside the gene matches: 7. Germline V CDR1 and CDR2: SGHRS, YFSETQ. This CDR3 comprises 17 residues. This CDR3 is CASSGDRGSLNTGELFF. The DNA for the CDR3 is TGCGCCAGCAGCGGGGACAGGGGGTCTTTAAACACCGGGGAGCTGTTTTTT.

V is TRBV6-5 and J is TRBJ1-1; D might be TRBD1 (6 bases). The CDR3 has 14 amino acids. Germline V gene lookup returns CDR1 MNHEY and CDR2 SVGAGI. The V gene lost 2 bases and the J gene lost 3 bases, with 10 bases spanning the gap. CDR3 sequence (DNA): TGTGCCAGCAGTTACAGGGGGGGGGACACTGAAGCTTTCTTT. Protein product: CASSYRGGDTEAFF.

The V and J genes are TRBV11-3 and TRBJ2-1; maybe TRBD2 (6 bases). Germline V gene sequence: CDR1 SGHNT, CDR2 YENEEA. The CDR3 totals 16 residues. The V and J ends lost 1 base and 5 bases respectively, with 15 bases between them. The CDR3 protein is CASSLVFVGLHNEQFF. For the CDR3, the DNA is TGTGCCAGCAGCTTAGTCTTCGTGGGACTCCACAATGAGCAGTTCTTC.

The chain combines TRBV9 with TRBJ2-1; the match to TRBD2 covers 10 bases. The CDR3 runs to 15 residues. Germline V gives CDR1 SGDLS, CDR2 YYNGEE. V dropped 5 bases and J dropped 3; count of bases not matched to a gene: 5. DNA for the CDR3: TGTGCCAGCAGACGAGCGGGAGGGGACTACAATGAGCAGTTCTTC. Amino acids: CASRRAGGDYNEQFF.